This T cell receptor beta chain emerged from a study of OX40 agonist ivuxolimab in advanced cancers. About the study: It was ivuxolimab, an agonistic anti-OX40 (CD134) antibody, that patients were treated with. Study-wide results and limits: The antigen specificity of the peripheral T cells (those that were expanded) was not determined. On average, a greater number of expanded clones characterised CD8+ T cells relative to CD4+. Clonal expansion by week 6 occurred in CD4+ and CD8+ blood T cells (at 0.1 to 3.0 mg/kg).

On this clone itself: Its target is not known.

TCRdb's copy holds only in-frame clones and misses some; the assay was immunoSEQ multiplex PCR. Here the sample spans 65,000 to 100,000 clones, roughly 88% being singletons. From germline, CDR1 is LNHDA and CDR2 SQIVND (reference sequence). V was pared by 7 bases and J by 7 bases, with 20 bases between. This CDR3 comprises 15 residues. The chain couples TRBV19 to TRBJ2-1; the D gene is possibly TRBD2 (6 bases). This receptor was taken from an adult with an advanced solid tumor such as melanoma, head and neck, liver or kidney cancer. The material was CD4+ or CD8+ T cells sorted from blood, obtained in a trial of the OX40 agonist ivuxolimab. In DNA, the CDR3 is TGTGCCAGTAAAAAAAATGGCCCTCTAGCGAATGAGCAGTTCTTC. Its protein is CASKKNGPLANEQFF.